Listed here are 32 T cell receptor beta chains from one sample, sequenced in a study of cytomegalovirus exposure and HLA in healthy donors. The PCR contained 60 Vbeta and 13 Jbeta primers. The table came from immunoSEQ multiplex PCR; TCRdb's copy has only in-frame clones and leaves some out. The table for this sample gives 75,000 to 95,000 clones. Sequenced sample: PBMCs. These receptors originate from a girl between 10 and 17 years old in good health and CMV-seropositive.

V is TRBV27 and J is TRBJ1-5, with D possibly matching TRBD1 (5 bases). Germline-derived CDR1 and CDR2 are MNHEY and SMNVEV (reference sequence). V was cut by 0 bases and J by 5 bases, with 14 bases left in between. The CDR3 consists of 16 residues. The CDR3 DNA reads TGTGCCAGCAGTTTATCGGCCGGGGGGGAATATCAGCCCCAGCATTTT. This codes for CASSLSAGGEYQPQHF.

The gene calls are TRBV11-2 and TRBJ2-3; 9 nucleotides agree with TRBD1. V shed 5 bases, J shed 5 bases, and the junction held 11 bases outside the gene matches. Germline V CDR1 and CDR2: SGHAT, FQNNGV. This CDR3 spans 16 amino acids. The CDR3 region has the DNA TGTGCCAGCAGCCAACCGCGGGACAGGGTTGAAGATACGCAGTATTTT. Translation: CASSQPRDRVEDTQYF.

The chain is built from TRBV5-1 and TRBJ2-7; 7 nucleotides align to TRBD1. This CDR3 region has 15 residues. Germline trimming cut 2 bases from V and 4 bases from J; bases unmatched to any gene: 9. Germline V CDR1 and CDR2: SGHRS, YFSETQ. The CDR3 coding sequence is TGCGCCAGCAGCTTTTCGACAGGGAGTGGGTACGAGCAGTACTTC. Translating it yields CASSFSTGSGYEQYF.

This chain connects TRBV7-9 to TRBJ1-5, with unresolved D. The ends were cut back, 5 bases at V and 7 bases at J, with 15 bases in the middle. The V gene's germline CDR1 is SEHNR and CDR2 FQNEAQ (reference sequence). CDR3 length: 14 residues. DNA for the CDR3: TGTGCCAGCAGCCCCGGGTTTCGAGGCCAGCCCCAGCATTTT. It is translated as CASSPGFRGQPQHF.

This sequence joins TRBV19 and TRBJ1-2; 10 bases are shared with TRBD1. The CDR3 is 16 amino acids. The V segment lost 4 bases and the J segment 6 bases; nucleotides outside the gene matches: 11. Germline lookup yields CDR1 LNHDA and CDR2 SQIVND (reference sequence). This CDR3 is CASSTSGTGVINGYTF. The CDR3 DNA is TGTGCCAGTAGTACCTCCGGGACAGGGGTTATAAATGGCTACACCTTC.

This chain joins TRBV14 and TRBJ2-5; D might be TRBD2 (5 bases). Germline V lookup: CDR1 SGHDN, CDR2 FVKESK. This CDR3 spans 14 amino acids. V lost 2 bases to trimming and J lost 5 bases, with 12 bases between them. The CDR3 DNA follows: TGTGCCAGCAGCCAACAACCGGGATCGGAGACCCAGTACTTC. Protein: CASSQQPGSETQYF.

The chain links TRBV10-3 to TRBJ1-2; unclear D gene. CDR1 is ENHRY and CDR2 is SYGVKD in the germline V gene. V lost 5 bases to trimming and J lost 8 bases, with 18 bases between them. This CDR3 contains 14 residues. CDR3 coding DNA: TGTGCCATCAGTACCGCACGGGATCCCCCAGGCTACACCTTC. Protein product: CAISTARDPPGYTF.

For this clone: Other DNA sequences in the sample encode the same CDR3. The chain couples TRBV12-5 to TRBJ2-7, with D uncertain. The CDR3 extends over 11 amino acids. Germline assignment: CDR1 LGHNT and CDR2 FRNRAP. The V end was cut by 6 bases, the J end by 3 bases, with 6 bases between. The CDR3 reads CASGFYYEQYF. The CDR3 DNA sequence: TGTGCTAGTGGGTTTTACTACGAGCAGTACTTC.

The chain carries TRBV11-2 and TRBJ2-7, with D tentatively TRBD2 (5 bases). The CDR3 totals 16 residues. The germline CDR1 and CDR2 sequences are SGHAT and FQNNGV. V was pared by 5 bases and J by 2 bases, with 19 bases between. This CDR3 reads CASSLRVGVRAYEQYF. CDR3 DNA sequence: TGTGCCAGCAGCCTTAGGGTCGGGGTAAGGGCCTACGAGCAGTACTTC.

This chain's CDR3 is CASSPSSGGLSPLHF. The CDR3, as DNA: TGTGCCAGCAGCCCGTCCTCAGGGGGCTTGTCACCCCTCCACTTT. The rearrangement joins TRBV6-6 to TRBJ1-6; 8 bases match TRBD1. CDR3 length: 15 residues. Per the germline V gene, CDR1 is MNHNY and CDR2 is SVGAGI (reference sequence). V lost 6 bases to trimming and J lost 10 bases; unmatched junction nucleotides: 11.

This chain joins TRBV14 and TRBJ2-5, with D tentatively TRBD2 (6 bases). V was clipped by 4 bases and J by 7 bases, with 19 bases between them. In germline, CDR1 is SGHDN, CDR2 FVKESK. This CDR3 has 15 amino acids. CDR3 loop: CASSLRTGSLGTQYF. In nucleotides, the CDR3 is TGTGCCAGCAGCCTCAGGACCGGGAGCTTGGGGACCCAGTACTTC.

CDR3 sequence: CASSQDRYRGQETQYF. The CDR3 region has the DNA TGCGCCAGCAGCCAAGATCGTTATAGGGGCCAAGAGACCCAGTACTTC. The rearrangement joins TRBV4-1 to TRBJ2-5, with D possibly matching TRBD1 (5 bases). V shed 0 bases and J shed 1 base, with 12 bases lying between them. CDR1 MGHRA and CDR2 YSYEKL come from the germline V gene. This CDR3 has 16 amino acids.

V usage is TRBV7-2 and J usage is TRBJ2-5, with D maybe TRBD1 (5 bases). The CDR3 covers 12 residues. V lost 6 bases and J lost 10, with 15 bases in between. Germline V CDR1 and CDR2: SGHTA, FQGNSA. In DNA form, the CDR3 reads TGTGCCAGCAGTCGAATCAGGGAACACCAGTACTTC. Amino acid sequence: CASSRIREHQYF.

The chain uses TRBV28 and TRBJ2-5, with 12 bases that match TRBD2. The CDR3 extends over 16 amino acids. Germline V CDR1 and CDR2: MDHEN, SYDVKM. The trim removed 5 bases at V and 3 bases at J, leaving 7 bases unmatched. The CDR3: CASSPRLAGAKETQYF. The CDR3 DNA reads as TGTGCCAGCAGTCCCCGACTAGCGGGGGCCAAAGAGACCCAGTACTTC.

This chain joins TRBV7-3 and TRBJ2-7; TRBD1 matches at 10 bases. V gave up 5 bases and J gave up 4 bases; unmatched junction bases: 8. The CDR3 consists of 15 residues. Germline-derived CDR1 and CDR2 are SGHTA and FQGTGA. CDR3 coding DNA: TGTGCCAGCAGCGTGACAGGGGGCGAATATTACGAGCAGTACTTC. This sequence encodes CASSVTGGEYYEQYF.

The J gene is TRBJ1-2, the V gene TRBV7-3; TRBD1 agrees at 11 bases. Germline CDR1 SGHTA, CDR2 FQGTGA. V trimming: 5 bases; J trimming: 3 bases; junction bases outside the gene matches: 5. This CDR3 region has 15 residues. CDR3 residues: CASSPLGQGDYGYTF. The CDR3 coding sequence is TGTGCCAGCAGCCCGTTGGGACAGGGGGACTATGGCTACACCTTC.

This chain uses TRBV18 with TRBJ1-2; 7 nucleotides agree with TRBD1. The CDR3 is made up of 15 amino acids. The germline gives CDR1 KGHSH, CDR2 LQKENI. V lost 6 bases and J lost 4; bases outside the gene matches: 11. For the CDR3, the DNA is TGTGCCAGCTCTCCGGGACAGCTGACCCTCTATGGCTACACCTTC. This codes for CASSPGQLTLYGYTF.

The rearrangement joins TRBV7-2 to TRBJ2-1, with D tentatively TRBD2 (6 bases). Germline CDR1 is SGHTA and CDR2 is FQGNSA. The CDR3 covers 13 residues. V was pared by 6 bases and J by 6 bases, with 12 bases between. In DNA, the CDR3 is TGTGCCAGCAGGGGGACTGGGGGCAATGAGCAGTTCTTC. This gives the protein CASRGTGGNEQFF.

V usage is TRBV2 and J usage is TRBJ2-3; 9 bases are shared with TRBD1. Trimming at V came to 6 bases and at J to 3 bases, leaving 4 bases not matched to a gene. Looked up from germline, CDR1 is SNHLY and CDR2 is FYNNEI. This CDR3 is 14 amino acids long. CDR3 protein: CASRDRGLTDTQYF. DNA for the CDR3: TGTGCCAGCAGAGACAGGGGGTTAACAGATACGCAGTATTTT.

The chain carries TRBV7-2 and TRBJ1-1; a weak D match, TRBD1 (6 bases). The CDR3 extends over 14 amino acids. Per germline, CDR1 SGHTA and CDR2 FQGNSA. V shed 5 bases and J shed 1 base, with 11 bases lying between them. The CDR3 reads CASSQQGPNTEAFF. CDR3 in DNA: TGTGCCAGCAGCCAACAGGGCCCGAACACTGAAGCTTTCTTT.

This chain connects TRBV6-1 to TRBJ2-7; 9 nucleotides agree with TRBD1. The CDR3 has 13 amino acids. Germline-derived CDR1 and CDR2 are MNHNS and SASEGT. After removal of 6 bases from V and 7 bases from J, the junction contained 7 bases not matched to a gene. DNA for the CDR3: TGTGCCAGCAGGCCGGGACAGGGCTGGGAGCAGTACTTC. Protein sequence: CASRPGQGWEQYF.

This rearrangement joins TRBV6-6 to TRBJ1-1; D is unclear. This CDR3 has 14 residues. Germline V lookup: CDR1 MNHNY, CDR2 SVGAGI (reference sequence). V was shortened by 4 bases and J by 6 bases, with 15 bases between the two germline ends. The CDR3 region has the DNA TGTGCCAGCAGTTCTAACGCGGGGAGCGCTGAAGCTTTCTTT. Translated, it gives CASSSNAGSAEAFF.

The chain has TRBV6-5 and TRBJ2-3; D is possibly TRBD2 (5 bases). The CDR3 is 15 amino acids. From germline, CDR1 is MNHEY and CDR2 SVGAGI. V lost 0 bases, J lost 4 bases, and 11 bases lay in between. CDR3 bases: TGTGCCAGCAGTTACTCCCGGACTTATGCAGATACGCAGTATTTT. Residues: CASSYSRTYADTQYF.

V is TRBV5-1 and J is TRBJ1-1, with 9 bases identical to TRBD1. The germline V gene has CDR1 SGHRS and CDR2 YFSETQ. CDR3 length: 15 residues. V lost 0 bases to trimming and J lost 0 bases; unmatched junction nucleotides: 0. CDR3 in DNA: TGCGCCAGCAGCTTGGGGACAGGGGTGAACACTGAAGCTTTCTTT. Translated: CASSLGTGVNTEAFF.

The genes are TRBV7-9 and TRBJ1-1, with TRBD1 matching 9 bases. The V segment lost 3 bases and the J segment 8 bases; nucleotides outside the gene matches: 7. The CDR3 sequence is 14 residues long. Per the germline V gene, CDR1 is SEHNR and CDR2 is FQNEAQ (reference sequence). The CDR3 bases are TGTGCCAGCAGCTTGGGACAGGGTTTACCCGAAGCTTTCTTT. This encodes CASSLGQGLPEAFF.

V gene TRBV30 combines with J gene TRBJ1-6; 10 bases fit TRBD1. This CDR3 is 17 amino acids long. V gave up 0 bases and J gave up 7 bases; unmatched junction bases: 9. CDR1 and CDR2 from the germline V gene are GTSNPN and SVGIG (reference sequence). The CDR3 here is CAWSVKRGTGENSPLHF. Written as DNA, the CDR3 is TGTGCCTGGAGTGTAAAAAGGGGGACAGGGGAAAATTCACCCCTCCACTTT.

The genes are TRBV7-2 and TRBJ2-4, with 8 nucleotides matching TRBD1. With 4 bases clipped from V and 8 bases from J, the junction kept 7 bases outside the gene matches. The CDR3 has 14 amino acids. The germline V gene has CDR1 SGHTA and CDR2 FQGNSA. DNA for the CDR3: TGTGCCAGCAGCTCACCGGGACAGGTAGACATTCAGTACTTC. Translating it yields CASSSPGQVDIQYF.

The chain uses TRBV5-1 and TRBJ2-2, with D unresolved. The CDR3 runs to 13 residues. Germline V gene data show CDR1 as SGHRS and CDR2 as YFSETQ. V was trimmed by 4 bases and J by 5 bases, leaving 9 bases between them. CDR3 DNA: TGCGCCAGCAGCCCGATCGGGACCGGGGAGCTGTTTTTT. This translates into CASSPIGTGELFF.

The CDR3 coding sequence is TGCGCCAGCAGCTCACAGGGGCCTAACTATGGCTACACCTTC. It translates to CASSSQGPNYGYTF. The V call is TRBV5-1, the J call TRBJ1-2; 7 nucleotides agree with TRBD1. V gave up 3 bases and J gave up 0 bases; unmatched junction bases: 2. This CDR3 is 14 amino acids long. Germline lookup yields CDR1 SGHRS and CDR2 YFSETQ.

V and J are TRBV19 and TRBJ2-3; D may be TRBD2 (5 bases). CDR1 and CDR2 (germline): LNHDA, SQIVND (reference sequence). The length of the CDR3 is 15 residues. V lost 7 bases and J 0 bases, leaving 14 bases between the germline ends. CDR3 sequence reads: CASIGGSSSTDTQYF. DNA for the CDR3: TGTGCCAGTATCGGAGGATCCTCTAGCACAGATACGCAGTATTTT.

This chain joins TRBV18 and TRBJ1-1; D unresolved. Trimming pared 1 base from V and 0 bases from J, leaving 3 bases between. The germline V gene encodes CDR1 KGHSH and CDR2 LQKENI. The CDR3 is 13 residues long. DNA of the CDR3: TGTGCCAGCTCACCACTTATGAACACTGAAGCTTTCTTT. The encoded protein is CASSPLMNTEAFF.

This chain connects TRBV13 to TRBJ1-1, with D unclear. With 5 bases removed from V and 2 bases from J, the gap between germline ends came to 9 bases. Per the germline V gene, CDR1 is PRHDT and CDR2 is FYEKMQ (reference sequence). This CDR3 region has 13 residues. The CDR3: CASSPRSNTEAFF. In nucleotides, the CDR3 is TGTGCCAGCAGCCCACGGAGTAACACTGAAGCTTTCTTT.